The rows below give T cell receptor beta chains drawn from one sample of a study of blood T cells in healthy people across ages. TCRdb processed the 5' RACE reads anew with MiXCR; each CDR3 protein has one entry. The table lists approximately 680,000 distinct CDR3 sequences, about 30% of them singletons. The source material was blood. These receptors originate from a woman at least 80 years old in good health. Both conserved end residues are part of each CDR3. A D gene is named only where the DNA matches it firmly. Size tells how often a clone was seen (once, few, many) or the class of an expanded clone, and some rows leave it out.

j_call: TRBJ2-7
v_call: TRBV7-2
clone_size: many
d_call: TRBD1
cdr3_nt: TGTGCCAGCAGCTTGGACAGGGGAGTAGGGGAGCAGTACTTC
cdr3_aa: CASSLDRGVGEQYF

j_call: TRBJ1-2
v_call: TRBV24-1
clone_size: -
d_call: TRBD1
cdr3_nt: TGTGCCACCAGTGATTACAGGGGATCTGGCTACACCTTC
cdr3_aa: CATSDYRGSGYTF

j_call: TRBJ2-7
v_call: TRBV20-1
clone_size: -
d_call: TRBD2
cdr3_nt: TGCAGTGCTAGAGACTGGGCGGGGGGCTACGAGCAGTACTTC
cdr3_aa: CSARDWAGGYEQYF

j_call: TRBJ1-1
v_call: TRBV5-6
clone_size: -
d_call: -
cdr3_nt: TGTACCAACAGTGGCGGCTTGAACACTGAAGCTTTCTTT
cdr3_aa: CTNSGGLNTEAFF

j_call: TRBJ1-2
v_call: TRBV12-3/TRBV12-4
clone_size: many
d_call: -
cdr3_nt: TGTGCCAGCAGTTTATTTGGGTTGGCAGACTCTGGGGGCTACACCTTC
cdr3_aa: CASSLFGLADSGGYTF

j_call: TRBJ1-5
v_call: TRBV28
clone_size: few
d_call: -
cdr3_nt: TGTGCCAGCAGTTTTAACAATCAGCCCCAGCATTTT
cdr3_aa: CASSFNNQPQHF

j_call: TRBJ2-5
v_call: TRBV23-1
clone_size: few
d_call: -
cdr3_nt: TGCGCCAGCAGTCAATCCGGGCAGGGTATGGAGACCCAGTACTTC
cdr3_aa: CASSQSGQGMETQYF

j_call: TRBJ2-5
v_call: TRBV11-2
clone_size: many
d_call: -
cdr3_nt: TGTGCCAGCAGCCCCGGGCCCAGAGGGGCAGAGACCCAGTACTTC
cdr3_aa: CASSPGPRGAETQYF

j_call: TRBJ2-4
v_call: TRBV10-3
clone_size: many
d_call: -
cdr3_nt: TGTGCCATCAGTGTGCAGCCCCCCATAGCCAAAAACATTCAGTACTTC
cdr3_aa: CAISVQPPIAKNIQYF

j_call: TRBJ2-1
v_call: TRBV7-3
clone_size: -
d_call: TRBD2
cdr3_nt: TGTGCCGGCAGCTTAACAGCGGGGGTGGGCAATGAGCAGTTCTTC
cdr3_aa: CAGSLTAGVGNEQFF

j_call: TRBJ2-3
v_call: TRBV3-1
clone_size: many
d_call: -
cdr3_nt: TGTGCCAGCAGATTGGGGGGACACCCCACAGATACGCAGTATTTT
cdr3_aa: CASRLGGHPTDTQYF

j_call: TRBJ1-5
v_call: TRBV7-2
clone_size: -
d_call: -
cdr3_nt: TGTGCCAGCAGCTTATCTCCCAGGGCTCAGCCCCAGCATTTT
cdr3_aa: CASSLSPRAQPQHF

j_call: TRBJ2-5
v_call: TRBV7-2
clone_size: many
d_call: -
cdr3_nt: TGTGCCAGCAGCCCATCCAGGGCAGTAGGGGAGACCCAGTACTTC
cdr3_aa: CASSPSRAVGETQYF

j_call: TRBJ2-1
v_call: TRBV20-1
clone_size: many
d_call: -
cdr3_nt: TGCAGTGCCCCCCCCGGGGGCCGCAATGAGCAGTTCTTC
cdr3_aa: CSAPPGGRNEQFF

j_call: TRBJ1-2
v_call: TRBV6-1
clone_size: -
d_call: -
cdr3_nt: TGTGCCAGCAGCGTCGGGCACGCTAACTATGGCTACACCTTC
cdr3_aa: CASSVGHANYGYTF

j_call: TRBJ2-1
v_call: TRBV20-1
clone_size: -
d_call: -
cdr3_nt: TGCAGTGCTAGAGATAGGTCGACCTACAATGAGCAGTTCTTC
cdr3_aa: CSARDRSTYNEQFF

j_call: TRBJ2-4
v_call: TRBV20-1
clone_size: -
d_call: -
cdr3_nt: TGCAGTGCAGGAACAATGGGACTTCAGGGCAGAGGAGCCAAAAACATTCAGTACTTC
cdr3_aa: CSAGTMGLQGRGAKNIQYF

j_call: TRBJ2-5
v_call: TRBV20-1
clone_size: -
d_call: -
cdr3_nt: TGCAGTGCCTATAGACAAGAGACCCAGTACTTC
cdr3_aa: CSAYRQETQYF

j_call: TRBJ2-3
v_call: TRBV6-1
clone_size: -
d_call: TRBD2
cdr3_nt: TGTGCCAGCAGATTAACGGGGGGGCTTGGAGATACGCAGTATTTT
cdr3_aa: CASRLTGGLGDTQYF

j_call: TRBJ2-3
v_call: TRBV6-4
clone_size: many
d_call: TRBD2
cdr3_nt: TGTGCCAGCAGTCCCAGCGGGGGACTATCCACAGATACGCAGTATTTT
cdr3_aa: CASSPSGGLSTDTQYF

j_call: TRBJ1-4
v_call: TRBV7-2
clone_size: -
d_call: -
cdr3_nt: TGTGCCAGCAGCCTACGGACATCAACTAATGAAAAACTGTTTTTT
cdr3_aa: CASSLRTSTNEKLFF

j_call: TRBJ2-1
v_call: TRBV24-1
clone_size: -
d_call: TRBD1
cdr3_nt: TGTGCCACCAGTGATTTTCGCCGCGCTGGACAGGGCTTAGAGCAGTTCTTC
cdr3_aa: CATSDFRRAGQGLEQFF

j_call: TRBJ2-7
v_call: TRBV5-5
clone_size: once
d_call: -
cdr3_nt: TGTGCCAGCAGCTTAGGAGGGGGCAAGGACGAGCAGTACTTC
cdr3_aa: CASSLGGGKDEQYF

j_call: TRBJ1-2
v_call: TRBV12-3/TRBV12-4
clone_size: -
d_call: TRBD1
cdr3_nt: TGTGCCAGCAGTTCCCAGGGGGCGGTTAACTATGGCTACACCTTC
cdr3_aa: CASSSQGAVNYGYTF

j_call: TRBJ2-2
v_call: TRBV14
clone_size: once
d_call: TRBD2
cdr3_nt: TGTGCCAGCAGCCTGATTAGCGGGGCCCTCACCGGGGAGCTGTTTTTT
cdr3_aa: CASSLISGALTGELFF

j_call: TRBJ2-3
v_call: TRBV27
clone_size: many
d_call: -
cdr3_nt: TGTGCCAGCAGCGGAGGCGCCGCAGATACGCAGTATTTT
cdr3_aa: CASSGGAADTQYF

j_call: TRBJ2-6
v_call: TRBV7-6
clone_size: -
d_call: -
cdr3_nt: TGTGCCAGCAGCTTAGAAATTCAGGGGTGGGCTGGGGCCAACGTCCTGACTTTC
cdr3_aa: CASSLEIQGWAGANVLTF

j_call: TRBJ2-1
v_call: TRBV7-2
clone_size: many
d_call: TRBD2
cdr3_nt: TGTGCCAGCACATCACGAGACCCGGGACTATCGTACAATGAGCAGTTCTTC
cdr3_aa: CASTSRDPGLSYNEQFF

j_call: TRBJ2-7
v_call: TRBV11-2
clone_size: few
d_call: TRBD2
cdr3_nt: TGTGCCAGCAGCTGGGGCCCGGGCCGAGGCGGGGGGCCATCCTACGAGCAGTACTTC
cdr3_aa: CASSWGPGRGGGPSYEQYF

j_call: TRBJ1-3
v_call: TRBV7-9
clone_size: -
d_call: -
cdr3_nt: TGTGCCAGCAGCTTAAACCGGGGAAACACCATATATTTT
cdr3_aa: CASSLNRGNTIYF

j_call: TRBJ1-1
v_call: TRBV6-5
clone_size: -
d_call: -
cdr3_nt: TGTGCCAGCAGGGGAGCAGGCTTGGGGGACACTGAAGCTTTCTTT
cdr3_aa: CASRGAGLGDTEAFF

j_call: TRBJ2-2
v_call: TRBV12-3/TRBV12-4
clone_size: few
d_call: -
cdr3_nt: TGTGCCAGCAGTTTAAGGGGGGGTGGCACCGGGGAGCTGTTTTTT
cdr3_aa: CASSLRGGGTGELFF

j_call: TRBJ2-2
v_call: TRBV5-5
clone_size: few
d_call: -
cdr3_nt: TGTGCCAGCAGTCTAACCGGGGCGGGGCGGAACACCGGGGAGCTGTTTTTT
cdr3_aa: CASSLTGAGRNTGELFF

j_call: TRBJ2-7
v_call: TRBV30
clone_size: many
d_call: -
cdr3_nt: TGTGCCTGGAGTGTACCCCTGGGGGAGCAGTACTTC
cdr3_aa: CAWSVPLGEQYF

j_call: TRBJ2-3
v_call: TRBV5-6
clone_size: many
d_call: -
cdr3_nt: TGTGCCAGCAGCTTTGTTACAGGCACAGATACGCAGTATTTT
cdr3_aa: CASSFVTGTDTQYF

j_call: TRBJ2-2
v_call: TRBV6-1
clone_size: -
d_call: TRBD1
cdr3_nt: TGTGCCAGCAGTGGGGGACAGGGGGGCGGGGAGCTGTTTTTT
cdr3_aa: CASSGGQGGGELFF

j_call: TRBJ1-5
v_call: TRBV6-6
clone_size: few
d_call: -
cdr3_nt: TGTGCCAGCAGTACACGAGGAAACCAGCCCCAGCATTTT
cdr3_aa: CASSTRGNQPQHF

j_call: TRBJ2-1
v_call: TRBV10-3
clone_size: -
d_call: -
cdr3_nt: TGTACCATCAGTGACAGTTCCGGGGGCAATGAGCAGTTCTTC
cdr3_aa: CTISDSSGGNEQFF

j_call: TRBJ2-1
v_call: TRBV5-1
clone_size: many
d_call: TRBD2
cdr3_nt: TGCGCCAGCAGGCAATCTAGCGGGGGGGCCAACTACAATGAGCAGTTCTTC
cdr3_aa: CASRQSSGGANYNEQFF

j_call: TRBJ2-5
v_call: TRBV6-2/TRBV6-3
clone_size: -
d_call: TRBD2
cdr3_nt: TGTGCCAGCAGTTACGGCGGACTAGCGGGGGCCTACCGAGAGACCCAGTACTTC
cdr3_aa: CASSYGGLAGAYRETQYF

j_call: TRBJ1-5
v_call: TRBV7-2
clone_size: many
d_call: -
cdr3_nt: TGTGCCAGCAGCTTAAGGGGGGGGGCTCAGCCCCAGCATTTT
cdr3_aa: CASSLRGGAQPQHF

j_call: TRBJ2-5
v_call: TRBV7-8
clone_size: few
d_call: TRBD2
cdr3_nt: TGTGCCAGCAGCTTATATACACTAGCGGGGGGCCCGACCATTCGTGATGAGCAGTACTTC
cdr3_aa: CASSLYTLAGGPTIRDEQYF

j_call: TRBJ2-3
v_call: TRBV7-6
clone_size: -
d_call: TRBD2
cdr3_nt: TGTGCCAGCAGCTCCCTGACAGAGGTAGCGGGGAATTTGAATACGCAGTATTTT
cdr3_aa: CASSSLTEVAGNLNTQYF

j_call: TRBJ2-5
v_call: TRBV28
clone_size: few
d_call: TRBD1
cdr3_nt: TGTGCCAGCAGTTATGGGACAGGCGAGACCCAGTACTTC
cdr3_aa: CASSYGTGETQYF

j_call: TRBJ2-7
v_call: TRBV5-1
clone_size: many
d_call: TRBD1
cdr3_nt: TGCGCCAGCAGCGATCGGACAGGGAACTACGAGCAGTACTTC
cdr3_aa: CASSDRTGNYEQYF

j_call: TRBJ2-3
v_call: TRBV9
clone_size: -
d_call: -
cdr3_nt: TGTGCCAGCAGCGTAAGTGCCCACACAGATACGCAGTATTTT
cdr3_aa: CASSVSAHTDTQYF

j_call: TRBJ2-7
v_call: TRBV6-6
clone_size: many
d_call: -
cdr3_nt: TGTGCCACCCTATCGACAGAGAAATACGAGCAGTACTTC
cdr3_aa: CATLSTEKYEQYF

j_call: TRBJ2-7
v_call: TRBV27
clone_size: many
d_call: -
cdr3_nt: TGTGCCAGCAGTTTCTCGACAGGGAGGGTTAACGGGCAGTACTTC
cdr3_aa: CASSFSTGRVNGQYF

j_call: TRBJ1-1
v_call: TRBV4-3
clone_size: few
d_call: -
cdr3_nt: TGCGCCAGCAGCCAAGATACTGCGGATGAAGCTTTCTTT
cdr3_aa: CASSQDTADEAFF

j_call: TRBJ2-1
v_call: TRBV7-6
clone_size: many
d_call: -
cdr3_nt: TGTGCCAGCAGCCGGGGATACGGGTATGAGCAGTTCTTC
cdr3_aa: CASSRGYGYEQFF

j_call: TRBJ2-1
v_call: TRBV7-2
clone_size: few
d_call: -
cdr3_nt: TGTGCCAGCAGCTTAGAGACACCCAACAATGAGCAGTTCTTC
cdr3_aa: CASSLETPNNEQFF

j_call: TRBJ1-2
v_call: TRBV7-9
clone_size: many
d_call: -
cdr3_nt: TGTGCCAGCAGCTTAACGGGGCAGTATGGCTACACCTTC
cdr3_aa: CASSLTGQYGYTF

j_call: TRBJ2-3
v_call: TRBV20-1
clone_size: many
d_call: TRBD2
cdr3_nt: TGCAGTGCTAGAGATCTAGCGGGGGGGCCAACAGATACGCAGTATTTT
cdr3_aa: CSARDLAGGPTDTQYF

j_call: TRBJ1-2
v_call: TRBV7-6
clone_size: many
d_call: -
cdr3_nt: TGTGCCAGCAGCTCCCCAGCGGGGGATGCCCTTTATGGCTACACCTTC
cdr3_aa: CASSSPAGDALYGYTF

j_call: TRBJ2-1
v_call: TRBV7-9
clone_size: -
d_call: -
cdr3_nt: TGTGCCAGCGATGCGTTACCAGATGATTTCGATGAGCAGTTCTTC
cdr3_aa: CASDALPDDFDEQFF

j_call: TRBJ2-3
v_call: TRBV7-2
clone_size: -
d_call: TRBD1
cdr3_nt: TGTGCCAGCAGCGGAGGACAGGCCACAGATACGCAGTATTTT
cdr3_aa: CASSGGQATDTQYF

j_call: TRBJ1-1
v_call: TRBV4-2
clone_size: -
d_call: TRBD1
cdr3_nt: TGTGCCAGCAGCCGACAGGGCTCGCTCCGTATGAACACTGAAGCTTTCTTT
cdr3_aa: CASSRQGSLRMNTEAFF

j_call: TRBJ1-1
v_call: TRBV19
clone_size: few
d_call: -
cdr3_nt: TGTGCCAGTAGTATAGAGGGCGTAATGAACACTGAAGCTTTCTTT
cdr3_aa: CASSIEGVMNTEAFF